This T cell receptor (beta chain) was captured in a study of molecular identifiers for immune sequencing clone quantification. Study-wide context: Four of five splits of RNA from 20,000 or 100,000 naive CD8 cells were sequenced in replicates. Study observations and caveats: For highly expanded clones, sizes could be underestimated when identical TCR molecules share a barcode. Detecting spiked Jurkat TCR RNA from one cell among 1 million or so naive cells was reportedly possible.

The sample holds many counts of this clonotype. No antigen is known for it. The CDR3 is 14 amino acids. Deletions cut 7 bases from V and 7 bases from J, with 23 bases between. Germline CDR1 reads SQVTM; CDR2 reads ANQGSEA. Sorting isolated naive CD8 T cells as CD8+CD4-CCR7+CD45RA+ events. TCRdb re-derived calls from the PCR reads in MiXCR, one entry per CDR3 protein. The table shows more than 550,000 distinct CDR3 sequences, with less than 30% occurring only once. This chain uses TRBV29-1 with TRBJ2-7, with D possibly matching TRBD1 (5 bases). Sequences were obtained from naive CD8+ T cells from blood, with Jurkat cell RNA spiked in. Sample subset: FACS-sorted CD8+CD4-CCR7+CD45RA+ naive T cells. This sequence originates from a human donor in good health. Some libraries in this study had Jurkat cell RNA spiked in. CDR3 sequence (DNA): TGCAGCGCTGGCCCCGACGGCCTCTCAGGGGAGCAGTACTTC. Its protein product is CSAGPDGLSGEQYF.